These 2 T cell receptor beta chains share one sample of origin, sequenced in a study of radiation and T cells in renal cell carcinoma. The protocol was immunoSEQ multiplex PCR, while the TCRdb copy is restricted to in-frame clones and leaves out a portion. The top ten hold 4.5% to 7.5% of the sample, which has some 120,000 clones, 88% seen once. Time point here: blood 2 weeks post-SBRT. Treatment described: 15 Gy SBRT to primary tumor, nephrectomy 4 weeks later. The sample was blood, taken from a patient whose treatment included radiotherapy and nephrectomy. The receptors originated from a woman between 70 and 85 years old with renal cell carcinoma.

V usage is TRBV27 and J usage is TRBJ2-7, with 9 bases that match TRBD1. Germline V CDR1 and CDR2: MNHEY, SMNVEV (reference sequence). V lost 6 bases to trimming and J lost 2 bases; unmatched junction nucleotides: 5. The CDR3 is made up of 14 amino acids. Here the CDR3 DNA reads TGTGCCAGCAGAAAGACAGGGGGGCCCTACGAGCAGTACTTC. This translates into CASRKTGGPYEQYF.

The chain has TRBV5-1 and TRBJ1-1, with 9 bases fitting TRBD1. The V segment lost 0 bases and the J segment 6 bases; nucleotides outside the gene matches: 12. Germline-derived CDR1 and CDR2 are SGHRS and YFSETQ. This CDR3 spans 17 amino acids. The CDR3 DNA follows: TGCGCCAGCAGCTTGGGGAGACGGGACAGGGTGGTAGCTGAAGCTTTCTTT. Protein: CASSLGRRDRVVAEAFF.